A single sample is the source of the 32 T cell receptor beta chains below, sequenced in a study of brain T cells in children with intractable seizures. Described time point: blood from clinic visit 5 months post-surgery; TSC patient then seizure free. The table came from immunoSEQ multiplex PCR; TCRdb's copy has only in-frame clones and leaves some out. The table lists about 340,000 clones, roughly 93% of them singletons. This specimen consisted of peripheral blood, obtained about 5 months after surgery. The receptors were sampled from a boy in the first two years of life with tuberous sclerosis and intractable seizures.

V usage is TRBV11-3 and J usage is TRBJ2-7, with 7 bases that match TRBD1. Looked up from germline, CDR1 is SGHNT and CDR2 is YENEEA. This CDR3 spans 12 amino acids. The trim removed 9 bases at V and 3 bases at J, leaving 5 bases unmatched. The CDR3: CASQGVDYEQYF. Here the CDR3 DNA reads TGTGCCAGTCAGGGGGTGGACTACGAGCAGTACTTC.

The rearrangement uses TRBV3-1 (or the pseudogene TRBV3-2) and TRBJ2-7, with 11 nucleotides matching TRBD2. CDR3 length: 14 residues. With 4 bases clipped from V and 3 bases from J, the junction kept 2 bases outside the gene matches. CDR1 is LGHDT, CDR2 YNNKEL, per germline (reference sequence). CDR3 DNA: TGTGCCAGCAGCCTGGGACTAGCGGACTACGAGCAGTACTTC. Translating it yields CASSLGLADYEQYF.

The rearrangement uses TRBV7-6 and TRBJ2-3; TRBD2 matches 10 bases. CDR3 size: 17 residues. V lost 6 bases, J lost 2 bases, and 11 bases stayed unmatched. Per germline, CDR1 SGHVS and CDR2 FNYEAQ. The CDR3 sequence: CASSQTSGNLHTDTQYF. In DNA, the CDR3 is TGTGCCAGCAGTCAAACTAGCGGGAATCTGCACACAGATACGCAGTATTTT.

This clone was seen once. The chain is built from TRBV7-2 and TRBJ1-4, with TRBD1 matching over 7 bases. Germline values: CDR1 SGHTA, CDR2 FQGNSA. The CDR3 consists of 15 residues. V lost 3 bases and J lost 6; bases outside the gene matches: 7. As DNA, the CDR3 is TGTGCCAGCAGCTTCGCGGGACAGCGAGATGAAAAACTGTTTTTT. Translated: CASSFAGQRDEKLFF.

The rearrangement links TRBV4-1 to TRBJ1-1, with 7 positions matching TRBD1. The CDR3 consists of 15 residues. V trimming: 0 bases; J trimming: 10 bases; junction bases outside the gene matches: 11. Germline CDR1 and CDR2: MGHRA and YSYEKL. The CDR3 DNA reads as TGCGCCAGCAGCCAAGATTTGCCCCCCCGGACAGGAGCTTTCTTT. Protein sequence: CASSQDLPPRTGAFF.

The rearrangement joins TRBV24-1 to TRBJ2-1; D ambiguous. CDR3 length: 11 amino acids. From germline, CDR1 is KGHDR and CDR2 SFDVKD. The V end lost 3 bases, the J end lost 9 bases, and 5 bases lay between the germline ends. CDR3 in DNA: TGTGCCACCAGTGATAGAGGTGAGCAGTTCTTC. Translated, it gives CATSDRGEQFF.

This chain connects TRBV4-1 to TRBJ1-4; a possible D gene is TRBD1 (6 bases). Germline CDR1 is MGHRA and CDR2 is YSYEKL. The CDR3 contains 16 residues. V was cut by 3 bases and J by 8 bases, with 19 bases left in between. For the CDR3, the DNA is TGCGCCAGCAGCCAGGCACCGCAGGGGTTGGGCGAAAAACTGTTTTTT. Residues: CASSQAPQGLGEKLFF.

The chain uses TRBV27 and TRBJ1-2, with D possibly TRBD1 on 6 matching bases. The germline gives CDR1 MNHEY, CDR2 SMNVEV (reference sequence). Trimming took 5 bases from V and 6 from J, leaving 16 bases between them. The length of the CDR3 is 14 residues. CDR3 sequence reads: CASSAALGANGYTF. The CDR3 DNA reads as TGTGCCAGCAGTGCCGCCTTGGGGGCTAATGGCTACACCTTC.

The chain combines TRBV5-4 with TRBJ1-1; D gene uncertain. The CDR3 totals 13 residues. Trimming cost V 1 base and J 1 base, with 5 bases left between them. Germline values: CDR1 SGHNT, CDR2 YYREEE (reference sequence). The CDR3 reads CASSLWGNTEAFF. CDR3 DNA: TGTGCCAGCAGCTTGTGGGGGAACACTGAAGCTTTCTTT.

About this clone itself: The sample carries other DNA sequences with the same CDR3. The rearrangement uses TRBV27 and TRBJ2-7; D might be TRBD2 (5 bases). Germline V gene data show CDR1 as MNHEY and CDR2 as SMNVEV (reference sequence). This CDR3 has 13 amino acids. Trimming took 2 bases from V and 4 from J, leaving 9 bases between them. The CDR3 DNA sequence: TGTGCCAGCAGTTTAGGCACGGGGTACGAGCAGTACTTC. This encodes CASSLGTGYEQYF.

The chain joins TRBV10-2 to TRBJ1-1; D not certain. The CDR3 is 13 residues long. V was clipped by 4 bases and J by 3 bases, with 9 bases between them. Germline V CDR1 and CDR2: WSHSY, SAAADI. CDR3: CASSGRGDTEAFF. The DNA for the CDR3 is TGCGCCAGCAGTGGGCGCGGGGACACTGAAGCTTTCTTT.

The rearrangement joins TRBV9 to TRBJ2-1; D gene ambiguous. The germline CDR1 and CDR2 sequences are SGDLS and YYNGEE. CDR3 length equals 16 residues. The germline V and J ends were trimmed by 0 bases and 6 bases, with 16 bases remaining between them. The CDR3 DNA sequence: TGTGCCAGCAGCGTAGGATCCAGTGACTCGGCCAATGAGCAGTTCTTC. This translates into CASSVGSSDSANEQFF.

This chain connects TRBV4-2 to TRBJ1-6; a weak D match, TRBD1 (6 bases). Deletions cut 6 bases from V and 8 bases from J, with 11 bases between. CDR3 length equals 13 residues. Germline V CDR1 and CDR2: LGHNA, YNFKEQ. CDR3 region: CASRTEGDSPLHF. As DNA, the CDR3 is TGTGCCAGCAGAACAGAGGGGGATTCACCCCTCCACTTT.

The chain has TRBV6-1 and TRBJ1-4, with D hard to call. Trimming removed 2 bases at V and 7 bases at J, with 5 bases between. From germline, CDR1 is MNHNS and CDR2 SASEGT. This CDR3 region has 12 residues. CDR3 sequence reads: CASSERLEKLFF. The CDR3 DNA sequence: TGTGCCAGCAGTGAACGGCTTGAAAAACTGTTTTTT.

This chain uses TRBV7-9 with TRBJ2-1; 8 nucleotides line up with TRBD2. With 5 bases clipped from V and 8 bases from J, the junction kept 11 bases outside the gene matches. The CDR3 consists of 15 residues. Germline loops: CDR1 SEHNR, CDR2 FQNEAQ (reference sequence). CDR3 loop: CASSHGTSPADEQFF. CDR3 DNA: TGTGCCAGCAGCCATGGGACTAGTCCCGCCGATGAGCAGTTCTTC.

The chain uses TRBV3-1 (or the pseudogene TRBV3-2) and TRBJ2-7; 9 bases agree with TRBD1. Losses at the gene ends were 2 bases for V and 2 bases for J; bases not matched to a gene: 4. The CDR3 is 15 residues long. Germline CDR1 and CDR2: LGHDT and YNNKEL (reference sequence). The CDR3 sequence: CASSQMGQGPYEQYF. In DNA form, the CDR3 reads TGTGCCAGCAGCCAAATGGGACAGGGACCCTACGAGCAGTACTTC.

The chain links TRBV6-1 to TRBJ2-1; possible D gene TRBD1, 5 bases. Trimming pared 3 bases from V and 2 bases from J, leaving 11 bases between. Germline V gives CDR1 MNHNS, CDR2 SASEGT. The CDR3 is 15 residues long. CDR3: CASSDLGRAYNEQFF. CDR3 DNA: TGTGCCAGCAGTGACCTTGGCAGGGCCTACAATGAGCAGTTCTTC.

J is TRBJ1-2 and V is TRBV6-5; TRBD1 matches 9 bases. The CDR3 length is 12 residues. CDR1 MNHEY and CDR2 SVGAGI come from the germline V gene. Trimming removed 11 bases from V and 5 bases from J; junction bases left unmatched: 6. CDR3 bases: TGTGCCGGCACCGGGACAGGGTATGGCTACACCTTC. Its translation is CAGTGTGYGYTF.

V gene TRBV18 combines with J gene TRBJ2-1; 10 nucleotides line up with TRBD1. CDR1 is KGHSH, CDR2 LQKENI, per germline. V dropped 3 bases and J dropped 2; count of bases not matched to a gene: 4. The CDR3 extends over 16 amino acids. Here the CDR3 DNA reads TGTGCCAGCTCACCCCGGGACAGGGGACCCTACAATGAGCAGTTCTTC. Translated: CASSPRDRGPYNEQFF.

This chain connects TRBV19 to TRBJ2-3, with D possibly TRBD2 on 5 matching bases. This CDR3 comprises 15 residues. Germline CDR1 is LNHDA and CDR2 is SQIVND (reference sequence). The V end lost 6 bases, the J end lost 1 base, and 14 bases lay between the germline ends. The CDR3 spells CASRFTSGGTDTQYF. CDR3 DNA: TGTGCCAGTAGGTTCACTAGTGGCGGCACAGATACGCAGTATTTT.

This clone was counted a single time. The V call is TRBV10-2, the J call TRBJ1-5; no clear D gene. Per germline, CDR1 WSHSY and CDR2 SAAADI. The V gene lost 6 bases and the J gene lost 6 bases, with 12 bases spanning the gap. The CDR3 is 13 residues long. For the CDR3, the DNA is TGCGCCAGCAGCCCGGACTGGGGTCAGCCCCAGCATTTT. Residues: CASSPDWGQPQHF.

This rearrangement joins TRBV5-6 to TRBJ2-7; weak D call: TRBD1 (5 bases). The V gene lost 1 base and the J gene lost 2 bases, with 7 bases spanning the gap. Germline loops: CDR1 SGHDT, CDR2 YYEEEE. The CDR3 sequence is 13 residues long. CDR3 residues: CASSLKGPYEQYF. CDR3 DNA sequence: TGTGCCAGCAGCTTGAAGGGGCCCTACGAGCAGTACTTC.

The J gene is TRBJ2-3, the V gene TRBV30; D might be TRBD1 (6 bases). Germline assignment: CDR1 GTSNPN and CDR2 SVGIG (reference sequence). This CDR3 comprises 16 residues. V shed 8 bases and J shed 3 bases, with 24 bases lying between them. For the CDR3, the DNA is TGTGCCGGATCAAGAGACAGGCCACGAGGAACAGATACGCAGTATTTT. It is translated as CAGSRDRPRGTDTQYF.

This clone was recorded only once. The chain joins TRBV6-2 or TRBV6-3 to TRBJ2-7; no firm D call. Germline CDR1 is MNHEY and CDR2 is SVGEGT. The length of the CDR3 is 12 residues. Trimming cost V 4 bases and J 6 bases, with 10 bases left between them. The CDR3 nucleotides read TGTGCCAGCAGTTTACCAGGTGGCGAGCAGTACTTC. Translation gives CASSLPGGEQYF.

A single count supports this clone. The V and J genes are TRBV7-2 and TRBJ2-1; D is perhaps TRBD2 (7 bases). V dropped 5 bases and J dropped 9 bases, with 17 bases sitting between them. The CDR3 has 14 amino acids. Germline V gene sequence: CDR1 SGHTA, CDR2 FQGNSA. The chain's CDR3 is CASSREGGPSEQFF. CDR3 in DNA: TGTGCCAGCAGCCGCGAGGGGGGGCCGAGTGAGCAGTTCTTC.

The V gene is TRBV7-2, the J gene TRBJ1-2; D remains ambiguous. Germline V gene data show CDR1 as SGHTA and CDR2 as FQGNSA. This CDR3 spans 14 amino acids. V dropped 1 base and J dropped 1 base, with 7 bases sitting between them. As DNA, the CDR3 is TGTGCCAGCAGCTTAGTAGTGGATAACTATGGCTACACCTTC. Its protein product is CASSLVVDNYGYTF.

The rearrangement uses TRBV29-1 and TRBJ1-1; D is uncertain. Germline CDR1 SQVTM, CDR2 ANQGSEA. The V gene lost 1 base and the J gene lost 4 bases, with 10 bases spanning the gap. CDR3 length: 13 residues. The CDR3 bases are TGCAGCGTTGAAGGAGGGTTAGGCACTGAAGCTTTCTTT. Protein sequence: CSVEGGLGTEAFF.

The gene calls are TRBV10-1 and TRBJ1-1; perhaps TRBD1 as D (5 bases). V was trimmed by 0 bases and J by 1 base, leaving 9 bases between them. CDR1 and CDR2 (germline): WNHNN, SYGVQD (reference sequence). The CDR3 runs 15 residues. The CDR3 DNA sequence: TGCGCCAGCAGTGAGTCTGGGGGGAGGAACACTGAAGCTTTCTTT. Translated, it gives CASSESGGRNTEAFF.

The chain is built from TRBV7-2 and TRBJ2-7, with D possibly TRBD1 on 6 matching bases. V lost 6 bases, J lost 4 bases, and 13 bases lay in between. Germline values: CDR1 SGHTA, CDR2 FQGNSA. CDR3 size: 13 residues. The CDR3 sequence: CASRQQGGYEQYF. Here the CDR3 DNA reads TGTGCCAGCAGACAACAGGGTGGGTACGAGCAGTACTTC. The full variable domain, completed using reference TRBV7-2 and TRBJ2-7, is GAGVSQSPSNKVTEKGKDVELRCDPISGHTALYWYRQSLGQGLEFLIYFQGNSAPDKSGLPSDRFSAERTGGSVSTLTIQRTQQEDSAVYLCASRQQGGYEQYFGPGTRLTVT.

The CDR3 protein is CASSGSGLGPSSSYNEQFF. CDR3 nucleotide sequence: TGTGCCAGTAGTGGTTCTGGACTGGGCCCGAGCAGCTCCTACAATGAGCAGTTCTTC. The chain carries TRBV19 and TRBJ2-1; a weak D match, TRBD2 (5 bases). This CDR3 has 19 amino acids. CDR1 is LNHDA, CDR2 SQIVND, per germline (reference sequence). Trimming stripped 5 bases from V and 0 bases from J, with 23 bases between.

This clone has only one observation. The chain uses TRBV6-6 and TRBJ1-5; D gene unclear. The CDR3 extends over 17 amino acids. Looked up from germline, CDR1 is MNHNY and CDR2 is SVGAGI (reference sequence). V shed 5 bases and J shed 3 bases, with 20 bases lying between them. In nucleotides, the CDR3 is TGTGCCAGCAGTCGGGTGTCTATAGAAGGTGACAATCAGCCCCAGCATTTT. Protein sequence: CASSRVSIEGDNQPQHF.

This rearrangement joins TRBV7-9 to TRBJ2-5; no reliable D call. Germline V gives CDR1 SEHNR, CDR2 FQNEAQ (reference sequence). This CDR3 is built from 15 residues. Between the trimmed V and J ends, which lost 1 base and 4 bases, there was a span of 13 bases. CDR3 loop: CASSLVGQFRETQYF. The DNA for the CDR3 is TGTGCCAGCAGCTTAGTAGGGCAGTTTAGAGAGACCCAGTACTTC.